This TCR beta chain was captured by sequencing in a study of blood T cell repertoires in COVID-19. At the level of the study: Samples came from the United States, Italy and Spain, spanning acute and convalescent COVID-19. PBMCs, B-cell-depleted T cells, or T cells provided the cDNA or gDNA that made up the material.

Seattle patient enrollment occurred during active infection, with longitudinal follow-up thereafter. Original analysis: Amplified reference gene primers provided the basis for estimating nucleated cell counts. The data were produced by immunoSEQ multiplex PCR, yet TCRdb's version contains in-frame clones alone and is incomplete. The DNA was the basis for D and trimming; V, J and clone size are from that table. The table has about 170,000 clones, around 87% seen once. Germline CDR1 SGHTA, CDR2 FQGNSA. Trimming at V came to 6 bases and at J to 2 bases, leaving 2 bases not matched to a gene. The CDR3 length is 13 residues.

This TCR was recovered from a woman of 80 years or more with COVID-19, enrolled during active disease. The sample taken for sequencing was peripheral blood. This sequence joins TRBV7-2 and TRBJ2-3; 7 bases match TRBD1. The CDR3 reads CASSGQVTDTQYF. In DNA form, the CDR3 reads TGTGCCAGCAGTGGACAGGTCACAGATACGCAGTATTTT.